This T cell receptor beta chain was recorded in a study of ipilimumab plus nivolumab after autologous stem cell transplantation. As for the study in general: Median doses per patient: roughly five ipilimumab, under 10 nivolumab.

Assay used: immunoSEQ multiplex PCR; TCRdb lists only in-frame clones, some missing. The data hold some 15,000 clones, with 75% to 90% observed a single time. Ipilimumab, 1 mg/kg, started 14 to 28 days after autologous transplant. Study results and caveats: The authors say TCR, Treg and microbiome findings warrant further study.

On this clone itself: Antigen specificity is unknown.

The ends were cut back, 7 bases at V and 9 bases at J, with 19 bases in the middle. The CDR3 is 14 amino acids. From germline, CDR1 is SNHLY and CDR2 FYNNEI. The clonotype originates from a male donor with diffuse large B-cell lymphoma. The V gene is TRBV2, the J gene TRBJ1-5; D may be TRBD1 (6 bases). The sample here was PBMCs, taken in a trial of ipilimumab plus nivolumab as post-transplant consolidation. CDR3 DNA sequence: TGTGCCAGCAACGTAGGACAGTCAGGTCGGCCCCAGCATTTT. It codes for CASNVGQSGRPQHF. The full variable domain, completed using reference TRBV2 and TRBJ1-5, is EPEVTQTPSHQVTQMGQEVILRCVPISNHLYFYWYRQILGQKVEFLVSFYNNEISEKSEIFDDQFSVERPDGSNFTLKIRSTKLEDSAMYFCASNVGQSGRPQHFGDGTRLSIL.